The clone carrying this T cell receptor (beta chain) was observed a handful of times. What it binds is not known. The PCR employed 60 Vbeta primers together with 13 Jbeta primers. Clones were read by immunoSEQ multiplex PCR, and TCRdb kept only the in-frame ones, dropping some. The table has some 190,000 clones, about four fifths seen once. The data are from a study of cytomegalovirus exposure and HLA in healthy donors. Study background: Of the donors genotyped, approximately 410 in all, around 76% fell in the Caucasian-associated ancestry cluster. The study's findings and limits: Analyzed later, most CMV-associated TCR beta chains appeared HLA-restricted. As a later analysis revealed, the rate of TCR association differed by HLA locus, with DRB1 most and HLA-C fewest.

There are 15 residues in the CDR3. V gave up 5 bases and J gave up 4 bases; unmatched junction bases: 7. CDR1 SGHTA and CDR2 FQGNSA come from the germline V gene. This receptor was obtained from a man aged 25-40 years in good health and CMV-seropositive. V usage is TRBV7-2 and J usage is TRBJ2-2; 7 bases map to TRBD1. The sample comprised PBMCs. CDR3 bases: TGTGCCAGCAGCACAAACAGGGACAGCACCGGGGAGCTGTTTTTT. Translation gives CASSTNRDSTGELFF.